Below are 26 T cell receptor beta chains sequenced from a single sample in a study of CD8+CD57+ T cells in acquired aplastic anemia. The use of genomic DNA as template underpinned the TCR beta VDJ and CDR3 profiling. TCRdb independently ran MiXCR on the reads; one entry per CDR3 protein. Of just over 450,000 distinct CDR3 sequences listed, roughly 34% were seen once; the top ten hold roughly 0.8%. Before being chosen for sequencing, patients had shown CD8+CD57+ cell expansion by flow cytometry. Sequencing input: sorted CD4+, CD8+, or CD8+CD57+ T cells (not recorded which) from PBMCs. These receptors all stem from a human donor with aplastic anemia.

On this clonotype: A read error is possible here, since a much larger clone lies one base away. The rearrangement links TRBV19 to TRBJ1-4, with no clear D. The CDR3 has 15 amino acids. Germline V gives CDR1 LNHDA, CDR2 SQIVND (reference sequence). Deletions cut 4 bases from V and 0 bases from J, with 9 bases between. CDR3 loop: CASSTGTTTNEKLFF. The CDR3 nucleotides are TGTGCCAGTAGTACAGGAACTACAACTAATGAAAAACTGTTTTTT.

This clonotype was recorded at least ten times. The rearrangement uses TRBV2 and TRBJ2-7; D could derive from TRBD1 or TRBD2 (5 bases each). Trimming cost V 5 bases and J 3 bases, with 11 bases left between them. The CDR3 has 13 amino acids. Per germline, CDR1 SNHLY and CDR2 FYNNEI. This CDR3 is CASSYGTVYEQYF. CDR3 sequence (DNA): TGTGCCAGCAGTTACGGGACGGTCTACGAGCAGTACTTC. The entire variable domain, with the rest obtained from reference TRBV2 and TRBJ2-7, is as follows: EPEVTQTPSHQVTQMGQEVILRCVPISNHLYFYWYRQILGQKVEFLVSFYNNEISEKSEIFDDQFSVERPDGSNFTLKIRSTKLEDSAMYFCASSYGTVYEQYFGPGTRLTVT.

A remark on this clonotype: At one of its ends the junction is not consistent with the germline gene, which may arise from a read error. The genes are TRBV10-3 and TRBJ1-2; D is undetermined. CDR3 length: 12 residues. Per the germline V gene, CDR1 is ENHRY and CDR2 is SYGVKD. CDR3 coding DNA: TGTGCCAGCAGTTACACAGTGGATGGCTACACCTTC. It is translated as CASSYTVDGYTF.

This clonotype was seen many times. This sequence joins TRBV2 and TRBJ2-7; 7 positions match TRBD1. The CDR3 totals 13 residues. The trim removed 8 bases at V and 2 bases at J, leaving 6 bases unmatched. CDR1 and CDR2 (germline): SNHLY, FYNNEI. CDR3 bases: TGTGCCAGCTCTCGGGACAGCACCTACGAGCAGTACTTC. Protein sequence: CASSRDSTYEQYF.

This clonotype was counted at least ten times. The V and J genes are TRBV25-1 and TRBJ1-5; TRBD1 is a possible D gene (6 bases). Germline CDR1 and CDR2: MGHDK and SYGVNS. CDR3 length: 15 amino acids. V lost 3 bases, J lost 6 bases, and 15 bases lay in between. CDR3 bases: TGTGCCAGCAGTGATTGGGGGGCGGTAGGTCAGCCCCAGCATTTT. It translates to CASSDWGAVGQPQHF. Together with reference TRBV25-1 and TRBJ1-5, the CDR3 gives the full variable domain: EADIYQTPRYLVIGTGKKITLECSQTMGHDKMYWYQQDPGMELHLIHYSYGVNSTEKGDLSSESTVSRIRTEHFPLTLESARPSHTSQYLCASSDWGAVGQPQHFGDGTRLSIL.

This clonotype has a count of ten or more. V gene TRBV25-1 combines with J gene TRBJ1-6; 8 bases are shared with TRBD1. There are 15 residues in the CDR3. Germline CDR1 MGHDK, CDR2 SYGVNS. J lost 7 bases, V lost 3 bases, and 5 bases had no gene match. For the CDR3, the DNA is TGTGCCAGCAGTGACTTTGGACAGGGAAATTCACCCCTCCACTTT. Its translation: CASSDFGQGNSPLHF.

There are a few counts of this clonotype. The V call is TRBV24-1, the J call TRBJ2-7; D not certain. There are 16 residues in the CDR3. The germline V gene encodes CDR1 KGHDR and CDR2 SFDVKD. Trimming pared 6 bases from V and 3 bases from J, leaving 20 bases between. CDR3 sequence reads: CATSSGQPSGGYEQYF. For the CDR3, the DNA is TGTGCCACCAGTTCCGGGCAGCCAAGTGGTGGCTACGAGCAGTACTTC.

The rearrangement links TRBV15 to TRBJ1-6; D perhaps matches TRBD1 (6 bases). The V end was cut by 0 bases, the J end by 8 bases, with 11 bases between. This CDR3 is built from 15 residues. Germline assignment: CDR1 LNHNV and CDR2 YYDKDF (reference sequence). The CDR3 region is CATSREANRDSPLHF. DNA of the CDR3: TGTGCCACCAGCAGAGAGGCGAACAGGGATTCACCCCTCCACTTT.

Comment on this clonotype: A much bigger clone sits one base away, suggesting this may be a read error. Without the conserved terminal phenylalanine or tryptophan, this CDR3 likely stems from a read error. The V and J genes are TRBV7-2 and TRBJ2-7; the match to TRBD1 covers 7 bases. With 4 bases clipped from V and 2 bases from J, the junction kept 8 bases outside the gene matches. Germline CDR1 SGHTA, CDR2 FQGNSA. This CDR3 has 15 amino acids. CDR3 coding DNA: TGTGCCAGCAGCTCTTTGGCAGGGGGAGCCTACGAGCAGTACATC. Residues: CASSSLAGGAYEQYI.

The rearrangement links TRBV7-6 to TRBJ2-6; TRBD1 is a possible D gene (6 bases). Trimming left V 4 bases short and J 1 base short, with 17 bases between. The CDR3 consists of 18 residues. Germline V gives CDR1 SGHVS, CDR2 FNYEAQ. CDR3: CASSSQGPPHSGANVLTF. In DNA form, the CDR3 reads TGTGCCAGCAGCTCCCAGGGGCCCCCACATTCTGGGGCCAACGTCCTGACTTTC.

Comment on this clonotype: A clone one base away is much larger, so this may be a read error. This chain uses TRBV14 with TRBJ1-2, with D hard to call. CDR3 length: 14 residues. Per germline, CDR1 SGHDN and CDR2 FVKESK. The ends were cut back, 0 bases at V and 5 bases at J, with 10 bases in the middle. CDR3 in DNA: TGTGCCAGCAGCCAAGATTACGCGGATTATGGCTACACCTTC. It specifies CASSQDYADYGYTF.

This clonotype has at least ten counts. The chain links TRBV7-2 to TRBJ2-2; D gene uncertain. CDR3 size: 13 residues. In germline, CDR1 is SGHTA, CDR2 FQGNSA. V was clipped by 5 bases and J by 5 bases, with 9 bases between them. The CDR3 here is CASSPLPTGELFF. In DNA, the CDR3 is TGTGCCAGCAGCCCCCTACCAACCGGGGAGCTGTTTTTT.

This clonotype was observed many times. The genes are TRBV19 and TRBJ1-5, with D uncertain. The germline gives CDR1 LNHDA, CDR2 SQIVND (reference sequence). Trimming shortened V by 6 bases and J by 8 bases, and 11 bases separated the two germline ends. The CDR3 sequence is 12 residues long. The CDR3 spells CASSHREEPQHF. The DNA for the CDR3 is TGTGCCAGTAGCCACCGGGAGGAGCCCCAGCATTTT.

This clonotype was observed many times. The V and J genes are TRBV14 and TRBJ2-7; possibly TRBD2 for D (5 bases). Looked up from germline, CDR1 is SGHDN and CDR2 is FVKESK. The CDR3 contains 14 residues. V lost 0 bases and J 2 bases, leaving 8 bases between the germline ends. DNA for the CDR3: TGTGCCAGCAGCCAAGAGCCGGGAACCTACGAGCAGTACTTC. It yields the protein CASSQEPGTYEQYF.

V gene TRBV28 combines with J gene TRBJ2-7; 8 nucleotides agree with TRBD1. The CDR3 loop spans 13 amino acids. Trimming took 10 bases from V and 4 from J; bases not matched to a gene: 9. Germline V gene lookup returns CDR1 MDHEN and CDR2 SYDVKM. CDR3 residues: CATAPGGEYEQYF. The CDR3 nucleotides read TGTGCCACCGCTCCAGGGGGCGAGTACGAGCAGTACTTC.

This clonotype was observed a few times. This rearrangement joins TRBV3-1 to TRBJ1-6; TRBD1 is a possible D gene (6 bases). The V gene lost 7 bases and the J gene lost 8 bases, with 21 bases spanning the gap. The germline V gene encodes CDR1 LGHDT and CDR2 YNNKEL (reference sequence). The CDR3 spans 16 residues. The CDR3 nucleotides read TGTGCCAGCACCAGAGGGGGAGGGCAGGGGTATTCACCCCTCCACTTT. Encoded protein: CASTRGGGQGYSPLHF.

In regard to this clonotype: A much larger clone lies one base from this, so it may be a read error. V is TRBV7-3 and J is TRBJ2-5; D is unclear. CDR3 size: 16 residues. The V end was cut by 8 bases, the J end by 5 bases, with 24 bases between. Germline-derived CDR1 and CDR2 are SGHTA and FQGTGA. The CDR3 spells CASRPNEASGRETQYF. The CDR3 DNA reads as TGTGCCAGCCGCCCTAACGAAGCCTCTGGCAGGGAGACCCAGTACTTC.

The chain recombines TRBV2 with TRBJ1-5; 7 positions agree with TRBD1. Germline-derived CDR1 and CDR2 are SNHLY and FYNNEI. The CDR3 runs 14 residues. V lost 5 bases, J lost 5 bases, and 6 bases stayed unmatched. In DNA, the CDR3 is TGTGCCAGCAGTTCGCAGGGGGAGCATCAGCCCCAGCATTTT. Its protein product is CASSSQGEHQPQHF.

A few counts support this clonotype. At one boundary the junction diverges from the germline segment, which might be a read error. The rearrangement joins TRBV20-1 to TRBJ2-4, with 8 positions matching TRBD1. Germline values: CDR1 DFQATT, CDR2 SNEGSKA (reference sequence). This CDR3 has 11 residues. The CDR3 bases are TGCAGTGCTAGCTCACCGGGACAGGTAGCCTTC. Translated, it gives CSASSPGQVAF.

This clonotype was observed a handful of times. The rearrangement joins TRBV11-1 to TRBJ2-5; 8 bases fit TRBD2. This CDR3 contains 17 residues. Trimming took 4 bases from V and 3 from J; bases not matched to a gene: 13. Germline CDR1 reads SGHAT; CDR2 reads FQDESV (reference sequence). The CDR3 here is CASSSPLGRALKETQYF. As DNA, the CDR3 is TGTGCCAGCAGCTCCCCCCTCGGGAGGGCCCTGAAAGAGACCCAGTACTTC.

This clonotype was picked up a small number of times. The chain carries TRBV19 and TRBJ2-5; TRBD2 aligns across 14 bases. There are 15 residues in the CDR3. The V gene's germline CDR1 is LNHDA and CDR2 SQIVND (reference sequence). V lost 1 base to trimming and J lost 5 bases; unmatched junction nucleotides: 0. The CDR3: CASSIGTSGRETQYF. The CDR3 region has the DNA TGTGCCAGTAGTATAGGGACTAGCGGGAGGGAGACCCAGTACTTC.

About this clonotype itself: A much larger clone differs by one base, so this may be a read error. The chain combines TRBV2 with TRBJ2-1, with 12 nucleotides matching TRBD2. This CDR3 has 13 residues. V lost 5 bases, J lost 15 bases, and 8 bases stayed unmatched. CDR1 is SNHLY, CDR2 FYNNEI, per germline. The CDR3 is CASSKSLGLAGFF. The CDR3 DNA reads TGTGCCAGCAGTAAATCCTTGGGACTAGCGGGGTTCTTC.

This clonotype was recorded at least ten times. The V and J genes are TRBV10-3 and TRBJ1-1, with TRBD1 as a possible D gene (5 bases). Looked up from germline, CDR1 is ENHRY and CDR2 is SYGVKD. This CDR3 is built from 13 residues. V dropped 2 bases and J dropped 7 bases, with 11 bases sitting between them. In DNA form, the CDR3 reads TGTGCCATCAGTGAGACCCAGGGCAATGAAGCTTTCTTT. It encodes CAISETQGNEAFF.

The chain carries TRBV20-1 and TRBJ1-6, with no clear D. The CDR3 length is 17 residues. In germline, CDR1 is DFQATT, CDR2 SNEGSKA (reference sequence). The V end lost 3 bases, the J end lost 9 bases, and 24 bases lay between the germline ends. The CDR3 DNA reads as TGCAGTGCTAGGGTAGGAGCGGGTACGTCGTCCATTTCACCCCTCCACTTT. Translated, it gives CSARVGAGTSSISPLHF.

This chain connects TRBV19 to TRBJ1-1, with 8 bases that match TRBD1. Germline CDR1 and CDR2: LNHDA and SQIVND (reference sequence). The CDR3 spans 18 residues. J lost 4 bases, V lost 6 bases, and 19 bases had no gene match. The CDR3 here is CASRVPEGQAMLGTEAFF. The DNA of the CDR3 is TGTGCCAGTAGAGTACCCGAGGGACAGGCAATGCTGGGCACTGAAGCTTTCTTT.

This chain connects TRBV11-1 to TRBJ2-5; no clear D gene. V was pared by 2 bases and J by 5 bases, with 6 bases between. Per germline, CDR1 SGHAT and CDR2 FQDESV (reference sequence). The CDR3 has 12 amino acids. The CDR3 region is CASSLPSETQYF. For the CDR3, the DNA is TGTGCCAGCAGCTTACCCTCGGAGACCCAGTACTTC.